The clone carrying this TCR beta chain was counted a few times. The CDR3 is 19 residues long. Trimming left V 4 bases short and J 0 bases short, with 22 bases between. Germline V lookup: CDR1 SGHAT, CDR2 FQNNGV. The libraries were made with immunoSEQ v3.0 at survey level. Clones were sequenced by immunoSEQ multiplex PCR, and TCRdb holds only the in-frame ones, with some missing. The table lists around 4,500 clones, roughly 91% of them singletons, with 5.5% to 7% in the top ten. This record comes from a study of long-term antiretroviral therapy in people with HIV. The specimen was unsorted PBMCs, collected 1.3 years after starting antiretroviral therapy. The rearrangement joins TRBV11-2 to TRBJ2-4; no reliable D call. The clonotype comes from a woman in her forties or fifties with HIV. CDR3 DNA sequence: TGTGCCAGCAGCTCACGGACGGATCCATTACCTCTAGCCAAAAACATTCAGTACTTC. Translated, it gives CASSSRTDPLPLAKNIQYF.